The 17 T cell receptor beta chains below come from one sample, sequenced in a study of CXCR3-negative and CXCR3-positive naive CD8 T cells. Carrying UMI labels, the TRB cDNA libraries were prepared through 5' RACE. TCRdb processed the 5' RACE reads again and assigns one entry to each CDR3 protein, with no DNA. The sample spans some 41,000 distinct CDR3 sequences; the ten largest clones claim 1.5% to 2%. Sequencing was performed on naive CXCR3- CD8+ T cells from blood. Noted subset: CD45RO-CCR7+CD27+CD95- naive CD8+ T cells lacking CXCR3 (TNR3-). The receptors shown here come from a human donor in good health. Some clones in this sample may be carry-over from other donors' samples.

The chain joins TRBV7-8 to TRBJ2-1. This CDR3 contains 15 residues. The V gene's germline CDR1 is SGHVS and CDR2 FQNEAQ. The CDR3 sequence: CASSHGIGNWNEQFF.

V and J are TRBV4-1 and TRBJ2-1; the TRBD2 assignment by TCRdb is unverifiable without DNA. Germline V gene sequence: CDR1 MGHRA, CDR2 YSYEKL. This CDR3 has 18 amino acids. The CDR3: CASSPFNMGLAGENEQFF.

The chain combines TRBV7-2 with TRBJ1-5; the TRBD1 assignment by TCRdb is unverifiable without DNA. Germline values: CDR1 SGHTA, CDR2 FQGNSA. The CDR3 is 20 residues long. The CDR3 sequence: CASSLRGQGVPVYSNQPQHF. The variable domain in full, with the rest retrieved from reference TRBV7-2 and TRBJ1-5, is GAGVSQSPSNKVTEKGKDVELRCDPISGHTALYWYRQSLGQGLEFLIYFQGNSAPDKSGLPSDRFSAERTGGSVSTLTIQRTQQEDSAVYLCASSLRGQGVPVYSNQPQHFGDGTRLSIL.

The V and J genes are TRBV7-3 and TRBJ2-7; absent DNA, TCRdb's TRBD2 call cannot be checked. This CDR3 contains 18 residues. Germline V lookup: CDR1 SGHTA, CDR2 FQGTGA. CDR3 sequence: CASSSGLAGVEESYEQYF.

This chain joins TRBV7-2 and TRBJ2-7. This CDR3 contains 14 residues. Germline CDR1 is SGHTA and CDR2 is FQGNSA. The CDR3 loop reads CASSPGIGTYEQYF.

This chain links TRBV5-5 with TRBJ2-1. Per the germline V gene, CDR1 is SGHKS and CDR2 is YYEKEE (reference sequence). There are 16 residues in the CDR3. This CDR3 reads CASSSGDFRTYNEQFF.

The chain's CDR3 is CASSPTLTGEQFF. The genes are TRBV7-3 and TRBJ2-1; checking the TCRdb D call of TRBD1 is not possible without DNA. Germline loops: CDR1 SGHTA, CDR2 FQGTGA. The CDR3 length is 13 residues.

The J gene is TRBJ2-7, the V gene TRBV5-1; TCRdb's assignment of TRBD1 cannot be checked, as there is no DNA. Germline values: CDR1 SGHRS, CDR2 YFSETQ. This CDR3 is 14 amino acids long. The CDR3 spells CASSRTTGVYEQYF.

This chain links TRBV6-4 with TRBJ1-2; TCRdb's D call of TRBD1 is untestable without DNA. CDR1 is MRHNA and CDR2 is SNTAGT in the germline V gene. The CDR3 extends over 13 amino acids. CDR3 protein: CASSDLGGEGYTF.

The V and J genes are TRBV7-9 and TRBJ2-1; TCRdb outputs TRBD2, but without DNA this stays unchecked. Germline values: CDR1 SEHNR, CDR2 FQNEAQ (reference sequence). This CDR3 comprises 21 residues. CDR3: CASSYPPGTSGTKRSYNEQFF.

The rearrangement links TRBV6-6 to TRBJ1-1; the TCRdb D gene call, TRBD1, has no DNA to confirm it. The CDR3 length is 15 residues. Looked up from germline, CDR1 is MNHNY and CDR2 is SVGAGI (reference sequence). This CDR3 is CASSYGREMNTEAFF.

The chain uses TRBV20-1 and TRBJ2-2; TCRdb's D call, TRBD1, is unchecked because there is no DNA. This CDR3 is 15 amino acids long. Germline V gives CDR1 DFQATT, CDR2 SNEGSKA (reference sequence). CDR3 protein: CSAMGTGRNTGELFF.

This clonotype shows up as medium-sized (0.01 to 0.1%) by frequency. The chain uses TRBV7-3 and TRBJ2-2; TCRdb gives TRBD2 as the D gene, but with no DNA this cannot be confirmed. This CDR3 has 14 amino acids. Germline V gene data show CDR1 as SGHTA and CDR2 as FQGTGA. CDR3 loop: CASSLTGGTGELFF. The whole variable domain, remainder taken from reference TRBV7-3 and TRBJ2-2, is GAGVSQTPSNKVTEKGKYVELRCDPISGHTALYWYRQSLGQGPEFLIYFQGTGAADDSGLPNDRFFAVRPEGSVSTLKIQRTERGDSAVYLCASSLTGGTGELFFGEGSRLTVL.

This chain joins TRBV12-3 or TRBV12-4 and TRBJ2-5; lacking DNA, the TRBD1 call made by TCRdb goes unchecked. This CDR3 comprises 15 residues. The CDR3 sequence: CASITLGQGRETQYF.

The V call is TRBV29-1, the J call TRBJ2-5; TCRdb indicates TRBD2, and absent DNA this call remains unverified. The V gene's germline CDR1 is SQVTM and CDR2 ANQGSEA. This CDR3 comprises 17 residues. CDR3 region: CSVEGKVGLAAQETQYF.

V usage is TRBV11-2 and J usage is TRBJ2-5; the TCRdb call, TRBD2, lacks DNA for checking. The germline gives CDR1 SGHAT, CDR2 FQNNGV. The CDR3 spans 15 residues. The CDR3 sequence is CASSFWASGEETQYF.

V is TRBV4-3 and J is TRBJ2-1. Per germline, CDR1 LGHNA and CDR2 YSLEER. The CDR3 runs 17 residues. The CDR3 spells CASSQGTDYFTYNEQFF.